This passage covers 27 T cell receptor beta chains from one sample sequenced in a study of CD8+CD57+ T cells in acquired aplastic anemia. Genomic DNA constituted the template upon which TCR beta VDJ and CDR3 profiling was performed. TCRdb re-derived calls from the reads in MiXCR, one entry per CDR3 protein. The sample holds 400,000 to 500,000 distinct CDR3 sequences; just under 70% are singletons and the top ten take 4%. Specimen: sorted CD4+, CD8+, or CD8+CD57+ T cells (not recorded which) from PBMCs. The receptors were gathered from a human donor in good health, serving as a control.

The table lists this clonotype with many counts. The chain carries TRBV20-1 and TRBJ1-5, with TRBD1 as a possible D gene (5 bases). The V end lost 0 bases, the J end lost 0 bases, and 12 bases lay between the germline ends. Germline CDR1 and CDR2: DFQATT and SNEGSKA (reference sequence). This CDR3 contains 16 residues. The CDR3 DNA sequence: TGCAGTGCTAGAGATCCCCCAGGGCATAGCAATCAGCCCCAGCATTTT. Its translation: CSARDPPGHSNQPQHF.

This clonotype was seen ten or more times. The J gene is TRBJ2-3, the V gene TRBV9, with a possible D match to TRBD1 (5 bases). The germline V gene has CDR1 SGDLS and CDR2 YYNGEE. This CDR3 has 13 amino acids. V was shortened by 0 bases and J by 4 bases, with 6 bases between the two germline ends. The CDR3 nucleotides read TGTGCCAGCAGCGTAGGACAGCCAGATACGCAGTATTTT. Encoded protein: CASSVGQPDTQYF.

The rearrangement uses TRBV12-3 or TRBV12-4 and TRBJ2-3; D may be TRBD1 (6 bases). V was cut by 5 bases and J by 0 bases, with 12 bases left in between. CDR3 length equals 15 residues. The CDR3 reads CASSTWTASTDTQYF. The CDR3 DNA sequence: TGTGCCAGCAGTACTTGGACAGCAAGCACAGATACGCAGTATTTT.

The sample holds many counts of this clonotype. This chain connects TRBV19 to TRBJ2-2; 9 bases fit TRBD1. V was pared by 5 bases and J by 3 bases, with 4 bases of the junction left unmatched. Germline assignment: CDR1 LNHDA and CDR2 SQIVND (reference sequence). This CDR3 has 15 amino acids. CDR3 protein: CASSVWTGDTGELFF. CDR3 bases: TGTGCCAGTAGTGTCTGGACAGGGGACACCGGGGAGCTGTTTTTT.

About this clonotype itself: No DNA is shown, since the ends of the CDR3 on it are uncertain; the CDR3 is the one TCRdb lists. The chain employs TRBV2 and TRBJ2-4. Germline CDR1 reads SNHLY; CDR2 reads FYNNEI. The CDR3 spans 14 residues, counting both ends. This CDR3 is CASSSVGFMATPSF.

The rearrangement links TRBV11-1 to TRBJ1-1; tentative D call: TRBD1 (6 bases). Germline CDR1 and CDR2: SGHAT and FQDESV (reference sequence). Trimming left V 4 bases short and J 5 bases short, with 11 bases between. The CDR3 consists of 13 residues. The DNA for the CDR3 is TGTGCCAGCAGCTCGACGGGGGCGACTGAAGCTTTCTTT. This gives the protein CASSSTGATEAFF.

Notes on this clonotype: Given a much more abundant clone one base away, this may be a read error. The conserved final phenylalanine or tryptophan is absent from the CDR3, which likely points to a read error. The CDR3, as DNA: TGTGCCAGCAGTTTATTAGCATCTGGGCAGTACCTC. This sequence encodes CASSLLASGQYL. This rearrangement joins TRBV12-3 or TRBV12-4 to TRBJ2-7, with D unclear. This CDR3 is 12 amino acids long. With 2 bases removed from V and 9 bases from J, the gap between germline ends came to 11 bases.

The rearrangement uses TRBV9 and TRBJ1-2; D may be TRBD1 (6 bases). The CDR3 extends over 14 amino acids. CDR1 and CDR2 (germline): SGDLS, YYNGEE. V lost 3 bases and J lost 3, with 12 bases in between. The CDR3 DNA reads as TGTGCCAGCAGCGCCTCAGGGGTCGACTATGGCTACACCTTC. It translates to CASSASGVDYGYTF.

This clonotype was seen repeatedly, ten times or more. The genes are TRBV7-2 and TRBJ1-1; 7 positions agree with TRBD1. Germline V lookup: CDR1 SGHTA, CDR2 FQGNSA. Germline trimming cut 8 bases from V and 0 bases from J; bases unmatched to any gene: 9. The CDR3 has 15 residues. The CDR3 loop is CASQGGANLNTEAFF. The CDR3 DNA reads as TGTGCCAGCCAGGGGGGGGCAAATTTGAACACTGAAGCTTTCTTT.

This CDR3 is CASNHAGTGGFEQYF. CDR3 DNA: TGTGCCAGCAACCACGCCGGGACAGGGGGCTTTGAGCAGTACTTC. The chain couples TRBV7-2 to TRBJ2-7; 12 nucleotides align to TRBD1. CDR1 and CDR2 from the germline V gene are SGHTA and FQGNSA. V lost 7 bases and J lost 7; bases outside the gene matches: 11. CDR3 size: 15 residues.

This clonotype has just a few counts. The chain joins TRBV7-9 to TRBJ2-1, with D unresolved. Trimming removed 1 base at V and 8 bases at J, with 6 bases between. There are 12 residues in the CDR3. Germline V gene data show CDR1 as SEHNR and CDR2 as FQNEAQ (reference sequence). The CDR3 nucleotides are TGTGCCAGCAGCTTAGTCGGCGATGAGCAGTTCTTC. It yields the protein CASSLVGDEQFF.

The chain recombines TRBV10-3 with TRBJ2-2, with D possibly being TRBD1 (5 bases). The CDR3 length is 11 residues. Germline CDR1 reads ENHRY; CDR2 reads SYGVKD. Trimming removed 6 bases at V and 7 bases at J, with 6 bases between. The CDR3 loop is CAIRGRGELFF. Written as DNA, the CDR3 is TGTGCCATCAGGGGGCGCGGGGAGCTGTTTTTT.

The CDR3 loop reads CASSSSSGDEKLFF. The CDR3 coding sequence is TGTGCCAGCAGCAGTAGTAGCGGGGATGAAAAACTGTTTTTT. The genes are TRBV11-2 and TRBJ1-4; D unresolved. Germline V gene sequence: CDR1 SGHAT, CDR2 FQNNGV. V was cut by 5 bases and J by 6 bases, with 13 bases left in between. The CDR3 contains 14 residues.

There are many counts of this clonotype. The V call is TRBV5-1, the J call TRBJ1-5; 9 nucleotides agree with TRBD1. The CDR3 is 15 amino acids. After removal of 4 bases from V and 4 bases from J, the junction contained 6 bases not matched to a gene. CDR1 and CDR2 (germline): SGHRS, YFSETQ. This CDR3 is CASSPGGQGNQPQHF. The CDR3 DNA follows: TGCGCCAGCAGCCCAGGAGGACAGGGGAATCAGCCCCAGCATTTT.

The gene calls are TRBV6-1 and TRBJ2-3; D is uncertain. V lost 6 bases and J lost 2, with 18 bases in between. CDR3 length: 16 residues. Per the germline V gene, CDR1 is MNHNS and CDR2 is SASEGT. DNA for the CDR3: TGTGCCAGCAGCCAAGACGGGCCCTGGAACACAGATACGCAGTATTTT. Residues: CASSQDGPWNTDTQYF.

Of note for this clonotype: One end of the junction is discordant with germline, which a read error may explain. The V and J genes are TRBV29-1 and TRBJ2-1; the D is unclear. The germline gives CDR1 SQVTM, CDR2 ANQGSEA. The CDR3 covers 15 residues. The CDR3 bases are TGCAGCGTTGGCGGATCTAATAGAGATAACAAGGAGCAGTTCTTC. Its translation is CSVGGSNRDNKEQFF.

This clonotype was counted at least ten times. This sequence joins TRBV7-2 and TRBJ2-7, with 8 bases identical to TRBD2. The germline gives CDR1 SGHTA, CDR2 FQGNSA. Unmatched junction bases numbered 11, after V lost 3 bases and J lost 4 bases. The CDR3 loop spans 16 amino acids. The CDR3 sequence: CASSFSLSGGSYEQYF. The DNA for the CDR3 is TGTGCCAGCAGCTTCTCCCTGAGCGGGGGTTCGTACGAGCAGTACTTC.

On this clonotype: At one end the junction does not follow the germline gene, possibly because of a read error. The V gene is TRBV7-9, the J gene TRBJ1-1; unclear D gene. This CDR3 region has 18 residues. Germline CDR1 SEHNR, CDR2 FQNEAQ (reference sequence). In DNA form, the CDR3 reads TGCGCCAGCAGCCTAGATAGGATGGGCCGAGGAGAAGGAACTGAAGCTTTCTTT. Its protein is CASSLDRMGRGEGTEAFF.

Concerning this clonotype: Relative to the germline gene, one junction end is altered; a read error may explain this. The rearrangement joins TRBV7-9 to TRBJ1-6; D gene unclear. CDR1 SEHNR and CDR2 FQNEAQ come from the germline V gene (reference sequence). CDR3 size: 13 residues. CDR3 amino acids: CASSGQNDSPLYF. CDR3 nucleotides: TGTGCCAGCAGCGGGCAGAATGATTCGCCCCTCTACTTT.

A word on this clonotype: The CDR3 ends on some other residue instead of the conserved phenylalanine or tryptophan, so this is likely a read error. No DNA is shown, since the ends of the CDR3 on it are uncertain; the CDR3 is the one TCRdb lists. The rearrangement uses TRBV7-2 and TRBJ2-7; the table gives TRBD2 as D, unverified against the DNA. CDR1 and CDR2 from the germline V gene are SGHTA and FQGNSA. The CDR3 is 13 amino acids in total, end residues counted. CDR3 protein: CASSFVAGGPFWS.

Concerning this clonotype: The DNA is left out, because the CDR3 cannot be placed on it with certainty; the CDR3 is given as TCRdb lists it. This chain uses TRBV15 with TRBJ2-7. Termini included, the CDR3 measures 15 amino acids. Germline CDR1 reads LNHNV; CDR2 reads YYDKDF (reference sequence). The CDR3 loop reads CCASSLAQEAYEQYF.

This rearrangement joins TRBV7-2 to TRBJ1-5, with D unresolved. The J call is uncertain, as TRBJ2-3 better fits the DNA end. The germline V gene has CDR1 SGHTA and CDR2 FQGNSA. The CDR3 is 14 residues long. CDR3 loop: CASSSRCGDTTQYF. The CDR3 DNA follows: TGTGCCAGCAGCTCTAGGTGTGGGGATACCACCCAGTATTTT.

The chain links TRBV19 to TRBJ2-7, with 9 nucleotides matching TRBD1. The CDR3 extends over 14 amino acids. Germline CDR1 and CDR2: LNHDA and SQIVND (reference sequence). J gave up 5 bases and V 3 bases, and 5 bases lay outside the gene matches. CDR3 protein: CASSIRTGVDEQYF. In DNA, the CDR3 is TGTGCCAGTAGTATTCGGACAGGGGTCGACGAGCAGTACTTC.

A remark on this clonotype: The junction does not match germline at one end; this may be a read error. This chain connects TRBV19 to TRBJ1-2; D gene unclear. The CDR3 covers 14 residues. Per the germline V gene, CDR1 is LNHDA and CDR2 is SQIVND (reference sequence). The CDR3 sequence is CASSMEAGNYGHTF. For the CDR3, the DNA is TGTGCCAGTAGTATGGAGGCAGGTAACTATGGCCACACCTTC.

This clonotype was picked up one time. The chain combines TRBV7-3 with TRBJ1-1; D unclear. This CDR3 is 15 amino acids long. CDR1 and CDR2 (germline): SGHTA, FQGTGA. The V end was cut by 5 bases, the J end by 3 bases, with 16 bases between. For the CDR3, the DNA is TGTGCCAGCAGCGTAGCGGGTCTCGCACACACTGAAGCTTTCTTT. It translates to CASSVAGLAHTEAFF.

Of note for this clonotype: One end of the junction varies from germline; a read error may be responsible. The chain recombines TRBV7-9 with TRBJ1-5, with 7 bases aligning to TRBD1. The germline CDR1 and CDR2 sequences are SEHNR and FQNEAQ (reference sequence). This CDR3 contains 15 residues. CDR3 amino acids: CASSFGTVGNQLRHF. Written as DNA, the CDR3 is TGTGCCAGTAGCTTCGGGACAGTCGGCAATCAGCTCCGGCATTTT.

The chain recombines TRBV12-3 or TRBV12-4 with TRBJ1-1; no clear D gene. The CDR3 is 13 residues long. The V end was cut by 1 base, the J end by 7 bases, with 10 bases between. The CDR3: CASSLDQRGEAFF. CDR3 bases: TGTGCCAGCAGTTTAGATCAAAGAGGTGAAGCTTTCTTT.